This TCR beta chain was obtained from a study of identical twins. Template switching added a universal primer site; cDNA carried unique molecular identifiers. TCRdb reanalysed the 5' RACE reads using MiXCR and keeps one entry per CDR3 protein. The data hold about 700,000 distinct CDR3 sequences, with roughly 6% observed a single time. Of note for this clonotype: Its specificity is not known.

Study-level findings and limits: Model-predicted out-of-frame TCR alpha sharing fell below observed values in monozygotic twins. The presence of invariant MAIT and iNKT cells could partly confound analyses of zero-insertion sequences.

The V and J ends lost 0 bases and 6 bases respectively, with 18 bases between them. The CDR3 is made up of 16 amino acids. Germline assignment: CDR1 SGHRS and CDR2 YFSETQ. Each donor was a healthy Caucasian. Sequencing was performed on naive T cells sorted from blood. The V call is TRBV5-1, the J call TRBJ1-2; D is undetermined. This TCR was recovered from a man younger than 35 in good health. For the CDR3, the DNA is TGCGCCAGCAGCTTGGGCCGGTTACAGCCGTCTGATGGCTACACCTTC. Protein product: CASSLGRLQPSDGYTF.